The following is a T cell receptor (beta chain) sequence with its context. Its antigen is currently unknown. Compared with germline, one end of the junction differs, possibly owing to a read error. This sample was included in a study of tumor-infiltrating lymphocytes in primary liver carcinoma. Whole-study results and caveats: Pairs of tumor regions overlapped more than tumor-adjacent and tumor-blood pairs did. A significantly higher top-250-clone fraction was found in tumors than in blood (p = 0.039).

TCR beta cDNA was prepared out of roughly 0.45 ug total RNA by means of a constant-region primer. What produced the TCR beta libraries was three nested multiplex PCR rounds using slightly modified ARM-PCR. Researchers ran the first two PCR rounds for 10 cycles each with TRBV1-TRBV30 forward primers and a C-beta reverse primer. In TCRdb, the multiplex PCR reads were re-called with MiXCR into one record per CDR3 protein. Of over 25,000 distinct CDR3 sequences in the sample, around 78% were seen once. This CDR3 is built from 13 residues. In germline, CDR1 is SGHDT, CDR2 YYEEEE. The study co-extracted DNA and RNA from 20-30 mg of unsorted bulk tissue. Patients' primary liver carcinoma was surgically resected.

The chain joins TRBV5-6 to TRBJ2-5; D is uncertain. This clonotype was sampled from a man aged 35-49 years with primary liver carcinoma and hepatitis B virus infection. Source material: liver tumor tissue from sampling region 3. The subset here: tumor region T3, left-lateral pole. CDR3 in DNA: TGTGCCAGCAGCTTTGACCAGCAAGAGACCCATTGCTTC. This encodes CASSFDQQETHCF.